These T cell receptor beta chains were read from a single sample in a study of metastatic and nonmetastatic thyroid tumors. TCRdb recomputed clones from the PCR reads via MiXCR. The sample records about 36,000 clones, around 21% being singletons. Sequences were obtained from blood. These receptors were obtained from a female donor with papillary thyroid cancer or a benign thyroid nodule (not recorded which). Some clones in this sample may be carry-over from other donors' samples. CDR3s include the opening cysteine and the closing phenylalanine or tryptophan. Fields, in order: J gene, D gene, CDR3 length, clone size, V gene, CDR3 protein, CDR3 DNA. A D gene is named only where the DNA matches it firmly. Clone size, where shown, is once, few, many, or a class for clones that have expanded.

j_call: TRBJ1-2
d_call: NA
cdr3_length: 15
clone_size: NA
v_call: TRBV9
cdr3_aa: CASSSIQGLGDGYTF
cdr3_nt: TGTGCCAGCAGCTCCATTCAGGGACTTGGGGATGGCTACACCTTC

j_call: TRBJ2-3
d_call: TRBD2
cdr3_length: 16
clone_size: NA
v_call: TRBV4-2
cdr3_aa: CASSQERASGTDTQYF
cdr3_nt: TGTGCCAGCAGCCAAGAGAGGGCTAGCGGAACAGATACGCAGTATTTT

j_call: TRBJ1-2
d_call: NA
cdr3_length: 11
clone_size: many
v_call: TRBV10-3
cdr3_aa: CAIRRGTGYTF
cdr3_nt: TGTGCCATCAGACGGGGAACTGGCTACACCTTC

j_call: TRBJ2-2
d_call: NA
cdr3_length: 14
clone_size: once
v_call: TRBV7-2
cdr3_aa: CASSWVPYTGELFF
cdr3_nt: TGTGCCAGCAGTTGGGTACCGTACACCGGGGAGCTGTTTTTT

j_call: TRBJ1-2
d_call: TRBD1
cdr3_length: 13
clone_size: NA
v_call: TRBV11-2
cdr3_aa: CASSSSTGSGYTF
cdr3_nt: TGTGCCAGCAGCTCATCGACAGGGTCTGGCTACACCTTC

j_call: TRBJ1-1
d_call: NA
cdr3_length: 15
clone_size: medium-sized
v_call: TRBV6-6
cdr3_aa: CASSYSRLLGTEAFF
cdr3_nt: TGTGCCAGCAGTTACTCCAGGCTTCTCGGCACTGAAGCTTTCTTT

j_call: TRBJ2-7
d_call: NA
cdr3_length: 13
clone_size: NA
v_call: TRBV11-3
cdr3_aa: CASSLEGLGEQYF
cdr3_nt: TGTGCCAGCAGCCTAGAGGGGTTAGGGGAGCAGTACTTC

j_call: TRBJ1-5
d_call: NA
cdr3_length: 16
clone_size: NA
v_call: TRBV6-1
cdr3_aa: CASSSRPGDRVQPQHF
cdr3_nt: TGTGCCAGCAGCTCCCGTCCTGGGGATCGGGTTCAGCCCCAGCATTTT

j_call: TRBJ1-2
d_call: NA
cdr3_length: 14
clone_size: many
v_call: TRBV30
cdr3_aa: CAWSVTRSHYGYTF
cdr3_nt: TGTGCCTGGAGTGTAACTCGATCTCACTATGGCTACACCTTC

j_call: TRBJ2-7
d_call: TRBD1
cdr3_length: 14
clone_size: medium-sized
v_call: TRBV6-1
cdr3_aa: CASRRGQGGYEQYF
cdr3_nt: TGTGCCAGCAGGCGGGGACAGGGGGGCTACGAGCAGTACTTC

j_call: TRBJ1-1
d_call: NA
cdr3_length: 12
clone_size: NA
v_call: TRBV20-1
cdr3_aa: CSASDGNTEAFF
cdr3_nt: TGCAGTGCATCCGACGGGAACACTGAAGCTTTCTTT

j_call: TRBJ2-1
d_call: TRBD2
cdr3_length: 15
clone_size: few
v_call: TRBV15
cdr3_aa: CATSSSGNTYNEQFF
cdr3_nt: TGTGCCACCAGCTCCAGCGGGAATACCTACAATGAGCAGTTCTTC

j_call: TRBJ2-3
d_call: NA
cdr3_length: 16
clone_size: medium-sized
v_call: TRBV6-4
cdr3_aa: CASSDLRTASTDTQYF
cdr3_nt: TGTGCCAGCAGTGACCTTCGGACAGCAAGCACAGATACGCAGTATTTT

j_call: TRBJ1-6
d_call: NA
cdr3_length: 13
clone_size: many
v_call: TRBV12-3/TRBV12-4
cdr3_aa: CASSFVLDSPLHF
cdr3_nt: TGTGCCAGCAGTTTCGTATTGGATTCACCCCTCCACTTT

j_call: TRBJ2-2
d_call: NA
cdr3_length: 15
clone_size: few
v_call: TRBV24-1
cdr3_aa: CATSDAARPVGELFF
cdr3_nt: TGTGCCACCAGTGACGCCGCTAGACCCGTTGGGGAGCTGTTTTTT

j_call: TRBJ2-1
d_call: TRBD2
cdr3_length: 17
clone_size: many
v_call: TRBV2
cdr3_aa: CASSVRAGTSVYNEQFF
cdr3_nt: TGTGCCAGCAGTGTCCGAGCCGGGACTAGCGTCTACAATGAGCAGTTCTTC

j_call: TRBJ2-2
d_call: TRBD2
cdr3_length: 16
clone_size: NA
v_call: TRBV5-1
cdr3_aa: CASSLGLAGNTGELFF
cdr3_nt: TGCGCCAGCAGCTTGGGACTAGCGGGTAACACCGGGGAGCTGTTTTTT

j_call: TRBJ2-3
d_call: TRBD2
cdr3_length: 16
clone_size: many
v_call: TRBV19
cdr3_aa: CASSPLAGGSTDTQYF
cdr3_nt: TGTGCCAGTAGTCCACTAGCGGGAGGGAGCACAGATACGCAGTATTTT

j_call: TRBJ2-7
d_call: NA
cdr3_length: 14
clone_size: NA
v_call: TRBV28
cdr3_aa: CARSLSVGPYEQYF
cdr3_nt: TGTGCCAGAAGTTTATCGGTGGGACCCTACGAGCAGTACTTC

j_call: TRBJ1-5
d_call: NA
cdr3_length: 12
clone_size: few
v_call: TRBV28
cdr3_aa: CARSLSGGPQHF
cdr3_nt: TGTGCCAGAAGTTTATCAGGTGGGCCCCAGCATTTT

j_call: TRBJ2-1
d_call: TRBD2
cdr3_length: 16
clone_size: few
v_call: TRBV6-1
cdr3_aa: CAIRENLAVARYEQFF
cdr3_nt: TGTGCCATCAGGGAGAACCTAGCGGTGGCACGGTATGAGCAGTTCTTC

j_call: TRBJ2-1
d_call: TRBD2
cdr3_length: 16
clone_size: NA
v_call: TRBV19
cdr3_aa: CASSVLAVRAYNEQFF
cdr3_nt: TGTGCCAGTAGTGTACTAGCGGTTCGAGCCTACAATGAGCAGTTCTTC

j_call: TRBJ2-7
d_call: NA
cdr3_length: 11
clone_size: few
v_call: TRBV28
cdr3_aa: CDSSNFSEQYF
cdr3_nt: TGTGACAGCAGTAACTTTAGTGAGCAGTACTTC

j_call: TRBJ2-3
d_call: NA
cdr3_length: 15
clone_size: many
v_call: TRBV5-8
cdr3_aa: CASSLGQGAADTQYF
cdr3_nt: TGTGCCAGCAGCTTAGGGCAGGGCGCCGCAGATACGCAGTATTTT

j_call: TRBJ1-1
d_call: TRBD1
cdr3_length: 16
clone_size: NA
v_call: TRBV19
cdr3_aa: CASGPGQGFSNTEPFF
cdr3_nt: TGTGCCAGTGGACCGGGACAGGGGTTTTCGAACACTGAACCTTTCTTT

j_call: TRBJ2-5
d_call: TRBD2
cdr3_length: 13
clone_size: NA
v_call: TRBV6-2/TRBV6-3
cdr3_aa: CAISPGGFLAQYF
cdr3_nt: TGTGCCATCAGCCCGGGGGGGTTTCTAGCCCAGTACTTC

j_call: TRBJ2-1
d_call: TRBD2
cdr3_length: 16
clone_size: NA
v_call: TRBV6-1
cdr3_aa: CASSDPGGGSSNEQFF
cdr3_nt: TGTGCCAGCAGTGACCCCGGGGGGGGGTCCTCCAATGAGCAGTTCTTC

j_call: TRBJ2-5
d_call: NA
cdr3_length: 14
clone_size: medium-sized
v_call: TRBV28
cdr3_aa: CASSLSQIQETQYF
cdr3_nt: TGTGCCAGCAGTTTATCCCAGATACAAGAGACCCAGTACTTC

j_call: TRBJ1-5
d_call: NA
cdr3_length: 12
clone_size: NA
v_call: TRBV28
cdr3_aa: CASSTHPHPQHF
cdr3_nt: TGTGCCAGCAGTACCCACCCTCATCCGCAGCATTTT

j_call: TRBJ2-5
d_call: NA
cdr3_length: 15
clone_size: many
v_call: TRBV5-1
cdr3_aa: CASSSRIGGQETQYF
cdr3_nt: TGCGCCAGCAGCTCGAGAATCGGGGGCCAAGAGACCCAGTACTTC

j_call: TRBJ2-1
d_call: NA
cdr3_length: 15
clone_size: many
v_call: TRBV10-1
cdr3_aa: CASSEWVGGNNEQFF
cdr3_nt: TGCGCCAGCAGTGAGTGGGTAGGGGGAAACAATGAGCAGTTCTTC

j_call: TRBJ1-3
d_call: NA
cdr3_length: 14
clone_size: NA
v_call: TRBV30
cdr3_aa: CAWGLGGSGNTIYF
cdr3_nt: TGTGCCTGGGGTTTGGGGGGATCGGGAAACACCATATATTTT

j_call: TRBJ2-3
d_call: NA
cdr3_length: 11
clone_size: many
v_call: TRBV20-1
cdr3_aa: CSAPTGDTQYF
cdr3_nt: TGCAGTGCACCCACGGGGGATACGCAGTATTTT

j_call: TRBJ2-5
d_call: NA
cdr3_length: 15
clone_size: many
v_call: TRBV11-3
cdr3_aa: CASSLLTATQETQYF
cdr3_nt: TGTGCCAGCAGCTTGCTGACAGCAACACAAGAGACCCAGTACTTC

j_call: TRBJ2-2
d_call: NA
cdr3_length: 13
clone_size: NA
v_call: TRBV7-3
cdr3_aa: CASSLGWSGYLFF
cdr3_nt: TGTGCCAGCAGCTTAGGGTGGTCCGGGTATCTGTTTTTT

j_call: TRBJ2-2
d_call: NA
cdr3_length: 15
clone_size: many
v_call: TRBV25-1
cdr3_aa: CASSETGQNTGELFF
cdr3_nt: TGTGCCAGCAGTGAGACCGGACAGAACACCGGGGAGCTGTTTTTT

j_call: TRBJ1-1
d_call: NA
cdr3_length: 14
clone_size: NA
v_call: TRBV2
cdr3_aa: CASLRPVINTESFF
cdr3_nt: TGTGCCAGCCTCCGCCCAGTTATTAACACTGAATCTTTCTTT

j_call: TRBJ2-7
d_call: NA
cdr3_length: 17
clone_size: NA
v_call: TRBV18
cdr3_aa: CAIPPPVLGGGTYEQYF
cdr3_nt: TGTGCCATCCCACCACCGGTTTTAGGGGGAGGCACCTACGAGCAGTACTTC

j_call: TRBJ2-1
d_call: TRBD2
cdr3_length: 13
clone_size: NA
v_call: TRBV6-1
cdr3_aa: CVSSGGTSGSGFF
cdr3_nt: TGTGTCAGCAGTGGGGGGACTAGCGGGAGTGGATTCTTC

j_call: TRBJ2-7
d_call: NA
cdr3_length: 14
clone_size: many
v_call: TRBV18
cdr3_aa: CASSPTAVSYEQYF
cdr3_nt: TGTGCCAGCTCACCAACGGCGGTGTCCTACGAGCAGTACTTC

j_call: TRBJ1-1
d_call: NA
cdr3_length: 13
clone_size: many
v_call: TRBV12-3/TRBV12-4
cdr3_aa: CASTTEGLTEAFF
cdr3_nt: TGTGCCAGCACTACGGAGGGGCTCACTGAAGCTTTCTTT

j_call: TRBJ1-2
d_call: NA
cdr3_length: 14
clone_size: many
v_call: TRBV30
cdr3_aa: CAWNGWQTNYGYTF
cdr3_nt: TGTGCCTGGAATGGGTGGCAGACTAACTATGGCTACACCTTC

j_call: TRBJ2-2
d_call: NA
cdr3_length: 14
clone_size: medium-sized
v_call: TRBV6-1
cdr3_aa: CASSDTPPTGELFF
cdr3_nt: TGTGCCAGCAGTGACACCCCCCCCACCGGGGAGCTGTTTTTT

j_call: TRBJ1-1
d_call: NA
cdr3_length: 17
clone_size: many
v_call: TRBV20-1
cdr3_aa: CSATGGAGVMGNTEAFF
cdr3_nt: TGCAGTGCTACCGGCGGGGCAGGGGTCATGGGGAACACTGAAGCTTTCTTT

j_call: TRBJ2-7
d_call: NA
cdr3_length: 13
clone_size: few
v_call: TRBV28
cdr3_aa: CASSLGGGNEQYF
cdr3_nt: TGTGCCAGCAGTTTAGGAGGCGGGAACGAGCAGTACTTC

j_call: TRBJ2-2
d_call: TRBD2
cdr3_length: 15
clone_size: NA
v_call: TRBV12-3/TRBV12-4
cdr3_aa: CASRPRAGVSGELFF
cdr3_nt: TGTGCCAGCAGACCTAGAGCGGGGGTTTCCGGGGAGCTGTTTTTT

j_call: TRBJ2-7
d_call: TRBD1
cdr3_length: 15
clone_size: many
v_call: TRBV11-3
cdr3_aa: CASSLVGAGGDEQYF
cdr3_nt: TGTGCCAGCAGCTTAGTCGGGGCAGGGGGCGACGAGCAGTACTTC

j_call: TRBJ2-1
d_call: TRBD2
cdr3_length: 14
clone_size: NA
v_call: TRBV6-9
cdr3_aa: CASSGTSGSNEQFF
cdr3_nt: TGTGCCAGCAGTGGGACTAGCGGGAGCAATGAGCAGTTCTTC

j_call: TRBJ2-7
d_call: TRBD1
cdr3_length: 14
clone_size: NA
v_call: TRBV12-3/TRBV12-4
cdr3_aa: CASSQNRGDDEQYF
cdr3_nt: TGTGCCAGCAGTCAAAACAGGGGAGACGACGAGCAGTACTTC

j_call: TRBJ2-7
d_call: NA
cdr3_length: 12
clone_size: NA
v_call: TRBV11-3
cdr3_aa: CASILTSYEQYF
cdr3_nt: TGTGCCAGCATCTTAACTTCCTACGAGCAGTACTTC

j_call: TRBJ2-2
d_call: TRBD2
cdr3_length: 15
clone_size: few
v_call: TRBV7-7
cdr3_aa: CASSLREGNTGELFF
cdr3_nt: TGTGCTAGCAGCTTACGGGAGGGCAACACCGGGGAGCTGTTTTTT

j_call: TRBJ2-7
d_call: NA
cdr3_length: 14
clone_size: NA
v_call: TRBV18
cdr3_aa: CASSPSQQSYEQYF
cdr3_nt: TGTGCCAGCTCACCGTCGCAACAGTCCTACGAGCAGTACTTC

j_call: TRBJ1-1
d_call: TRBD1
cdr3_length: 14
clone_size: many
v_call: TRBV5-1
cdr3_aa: CASSIGTGWGEAFF
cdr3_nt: TGCGCCAGCAGCATTGGGACAGGGTGGGGTGAAGCTTTCTTT

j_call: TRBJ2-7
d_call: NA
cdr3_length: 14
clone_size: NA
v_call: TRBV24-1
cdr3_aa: CATSDAIRGSEQYF
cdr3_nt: TGTGCCACCAGTGATGCAATAAGGGGGAGCGAGCAGTACTTC

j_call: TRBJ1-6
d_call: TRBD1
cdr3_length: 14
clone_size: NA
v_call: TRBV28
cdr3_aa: CASSLTGGNSPLHF
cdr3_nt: TGTGCCAGCAGTCTAACAGGGGGCAATTCACCCCTCCACTTT

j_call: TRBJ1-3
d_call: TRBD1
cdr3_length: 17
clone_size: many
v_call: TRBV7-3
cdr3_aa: CASSPSGQGPSGNTIYF
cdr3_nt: TGTGCCAGCAGCCCAAGTGGACAGGGACCCTCTGGAAACACCATATATTTT

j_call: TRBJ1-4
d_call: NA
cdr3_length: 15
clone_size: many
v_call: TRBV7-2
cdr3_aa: CASSLDIRADEKLFF
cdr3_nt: TGTGCCAGCAGCTTAGATATCAGGGCGGATGAAAAACTGTTTTTT